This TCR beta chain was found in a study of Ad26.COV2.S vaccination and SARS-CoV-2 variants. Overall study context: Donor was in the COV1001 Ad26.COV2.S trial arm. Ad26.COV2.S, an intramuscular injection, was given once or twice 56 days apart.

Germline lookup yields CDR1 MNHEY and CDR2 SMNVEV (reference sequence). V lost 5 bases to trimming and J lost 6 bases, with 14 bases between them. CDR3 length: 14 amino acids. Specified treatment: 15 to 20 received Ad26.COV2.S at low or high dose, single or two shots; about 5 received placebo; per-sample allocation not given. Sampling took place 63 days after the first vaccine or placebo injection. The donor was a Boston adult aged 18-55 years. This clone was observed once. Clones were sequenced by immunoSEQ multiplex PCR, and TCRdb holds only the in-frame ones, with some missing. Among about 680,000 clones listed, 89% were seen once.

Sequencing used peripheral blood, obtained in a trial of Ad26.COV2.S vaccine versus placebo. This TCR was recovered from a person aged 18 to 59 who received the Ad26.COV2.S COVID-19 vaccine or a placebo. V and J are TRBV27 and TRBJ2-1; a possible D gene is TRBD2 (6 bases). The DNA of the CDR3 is TGTGCCAGCAGTCCGTGGACTAAGGTCAATGAGCAGTTCTTC. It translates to CASSPWTKVNEQFF.